This T cell receptor (beta chain) was identified during a study of OX40 agonist ivuxolimab in advanced cancers. For the study at large: Six ivuxolimab dose levels, 0.01 to 10 mg/kg, were given intravenously every 2 weeks. Anti-PD-1, anti-PD-L1 or anti-CTLA-4 therapy given earlier was allowed, and over 35% had some. Study-level findings and limits: Also showing low normalized T-cell clonal expansion were some of the nonresponders. At doses 0.1 to 3.0 mg/kg, CD4+ and CD8+ clones expanded.

The CDR3 is 15 amino acids. V was shortened by 0 bases and J by 3 bases, with 10 bases between the two germline ends. Germline V gene sequence: CDR1 SGHDT, CDR2 YYEEEE. For this clone: Its specificity is unknown.

The protocol was immunoSEQ multiplex PCR, while the TCRdb copy is restricted to in-frame clones and leaves out a portion. This repertoire shows nearly 25,000 clones, approximately 79% found once; its top ten account for roughly 13%. The J gene is TRBJ1-5, the V gene TRBV5-6; D is unclear. The TCR sequence derives from an adult with an advanced solid tumor such as melanoma, head and neck, liver or kidney cancer. The input for sequencing was CD4+ or CD8+ T cells sorted from blood, taken in a trial of the OX40 agonist ivuxolimab. CDR3 loop: CASSLAPGINQPQHF. The CDR3 bases are TGTGCCAGCAGCTTGGCCCCGGGAATCAATCAGCCCCAGCATTTT.